The 5 T cell receptor beta chains presented below share a single source sample, sequenced in a study of blood T cell repertoires in COVID-19 (dated by TCRdb to about 2020). Library generation was performed with the immunoSEQ multiplex PCR assay. The table comes from immuneACCESS by way of TCRdb, which keeps in-frame sequences with V and J called. Part of the clones is missing from these tables; in studies checked, under half for an unresolved V gene and the rest for unknown reasons. This sample is represented by 150,000 to 200,000 clones; over 70% of them were singletons. 10% to 15% of the sample rests with the top ten. The specimen sequenced was PBMCs or T cells enriched from blood (not recorded which). The origin of the receptors is a woman aged 60-70 years who had recovered from COVID-19.

This rearrangement joins TRBV7-9 to TRBJ2-1; 7 bases match TRBD2. Unmatched junction bases numbered 5, after V lost 1 base and J lost 5 bases. CDR3 length equals 15 residues. Germline loops: CDR1 SEHNR, CDR2 FQNEAQ (reference sequence). The chain's CDR3 is CASSLGAGADNEQFF. CDR3 in DNA: TGTGCCAGCAGCTTAGGGGCGGGAGCTGACAATGAGCAGTTCTTC.

The V gene is TRBV3-1 (or the pseudogene TRBV3-2), the J gene TRBJ1-1; 8 bases are a match to TRBD1. J gave up 2 bases and V 3 bases, and 5 bases lay outside the gene matches. CDR1 and CDR2 from the germline V gene are LGHDT and YNNKEL (reference sequence). CDR3 size: 15 residues. The CDR3 coding sequence is TGTGCCAGCAGCCATTACAGGGGGGGTAACACTGAAGCTTTCTTT. Protein sequence: CASSHYRGGNTEAFF.

The J gene is TRBJ2-7, the V gene TRBV10-2; 12 bases line up with TRBD1. The ends lost 6 bases at V and 5 bases at J; junction bases unmatched: 11. Germline V gives CDR1 WSHSY, CDR2 SAAADI. This CDR3 comprises 16 residues. The CDR3 loop reads CASSGGPGQGADEQYF. CDR3 nucleotides: TGCGCCAGCAGCGGGGGACCGGGACAGGGGGCCGACGAGCAGTACTTC.

This clone appeared once. The rearrangement joins TRBV3-1 (or the pseudogene TRBV3-2) to TRBJ2-5; 7 bases map to TRBD1. Looked up from germline, CDR1 is LGHDT and CDR2 is YNNKEL (reference sequence). The CDR3 extends over 12 amino acids. The V gene end was trimmed by 8 bases and the J gene end by 4 bases; junction bases not matched to a gene: 4. CDR3 nucleotides: TGTGCCAGCCGGGACAGTTTAGAGACCCAGTACTTC. It encodes CASRDSLETQYF.

This chain links TRBV4-1 with TRBJ2-5; D is possibly TRBD1 (5 bases). The CDR3 sequence is 15 residues long. Germline CDR1 reads MGHRA; CDR2 reads YSYEKL. The ends were cut back, 0 bases at V and 2 bases at J, with 10 bases in the middle. CDR3 protein: CASSQDRAGQETQYF. The DNA for the CDR3 is TGCGCCAGCAGCCAAGATAGGGCAGGGCAAGAGACCCAGTACTTC.